This record concerns one T cell receptor beta chain sequence. Germline V gene data show CDR1 as SGHKS and CDR2 as YYEKEE (reference sequence). The CDR3 consists of 17 residues. Trimming stripped 2 bases from V and 6 bases from J, with 21 bases between. The sample is drawn from a study of blood T cell repertoires in COVID-19. Recovered status applied to Cohort 3 donors who had two consecutive negative PCRs. It also applied to those with clearance or with symptom resolution. Using immunoSEQ multiplex PCR, the repertoire was profiled, and TCRdb retains in-frame clones only, with some absent. The table includes about 190,000 clones, more than 75% detected once.

The sequence came from a woman aged 45-65 years who had recovered from COVID-19. This rearrangement joins TRBV5-5 to TRBJ1-5; D is perhaps TRBD1 (6 bases). Input material: PBMCs or T cells enriched from blood (not recorded which). For the CDR3, the DNA is TGTGCCAGCAGCTTCAACCCCGGGACAAACAAGGGTCAGCCCCAGCATTTT. It codes for CASSFNPGTNKGQPQHF.